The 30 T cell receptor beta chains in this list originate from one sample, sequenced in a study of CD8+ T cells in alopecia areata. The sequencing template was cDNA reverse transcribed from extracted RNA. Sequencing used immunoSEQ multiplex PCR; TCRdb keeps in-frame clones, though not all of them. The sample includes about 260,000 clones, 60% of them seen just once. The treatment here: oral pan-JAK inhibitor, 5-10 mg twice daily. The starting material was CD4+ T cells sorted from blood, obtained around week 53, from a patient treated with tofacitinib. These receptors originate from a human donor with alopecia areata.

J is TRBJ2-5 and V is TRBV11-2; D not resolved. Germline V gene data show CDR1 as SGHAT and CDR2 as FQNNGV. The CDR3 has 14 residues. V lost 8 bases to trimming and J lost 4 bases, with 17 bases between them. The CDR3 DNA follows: TGTGCCAGCTCGTTAGGTCCGGCCCCAGAGACCCAGTACTTC. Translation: CASSLGPAPETQYF.

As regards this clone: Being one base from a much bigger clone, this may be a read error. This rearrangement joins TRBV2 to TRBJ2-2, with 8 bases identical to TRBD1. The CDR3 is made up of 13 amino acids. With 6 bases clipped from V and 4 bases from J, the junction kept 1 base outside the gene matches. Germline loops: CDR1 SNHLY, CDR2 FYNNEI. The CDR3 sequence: CASSGQGTGELFF. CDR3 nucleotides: TGTGCCAGCAGCGGACAGGGCACCGGGGAGCTGTTTTTT.

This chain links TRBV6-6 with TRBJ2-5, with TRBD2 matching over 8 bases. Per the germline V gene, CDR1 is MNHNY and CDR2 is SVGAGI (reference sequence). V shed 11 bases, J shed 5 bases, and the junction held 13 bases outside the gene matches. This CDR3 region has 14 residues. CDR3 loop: CAAGKGLAGETQYF. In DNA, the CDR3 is TGTGCCGCTGGCAAGGGGCTAGCGGGTGAGACCCAGTACTTC.

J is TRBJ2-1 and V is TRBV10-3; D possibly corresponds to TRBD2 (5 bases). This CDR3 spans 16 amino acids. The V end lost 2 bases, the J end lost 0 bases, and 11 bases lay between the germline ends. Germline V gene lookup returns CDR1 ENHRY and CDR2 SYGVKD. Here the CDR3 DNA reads TGTGCCATCAGTGAGGACGGGGTAAGCTCCTACAATGAGCAGTTCTTC. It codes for CAISEDGVSSYNEQFF.

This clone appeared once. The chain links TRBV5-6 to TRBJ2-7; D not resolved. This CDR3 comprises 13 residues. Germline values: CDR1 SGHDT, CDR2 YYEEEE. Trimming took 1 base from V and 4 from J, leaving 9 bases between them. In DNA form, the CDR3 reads TGTGCCAGCAGCTTGAACAGAGATTACGAGCAGTACTTC. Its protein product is CASSLNRDYEQYF.

Written as DNA, the CDR3 is TGTGCCAGCAGCCCCCGTACTGGCCCTTCCGGGGAGCTGTTTTTT. Its protein product is CASSPRTGPSGELFF. The V gene is TRBV7-2, the J gene TRBJ2-2; D not certain. The germline gives CDR1 SGHTA, CDR2 FQGNSA. V shed 5 bases and J shed 6 bases, with 16 bases lying between them. The CDR3 has 15 amino acids.

The CDR3 DNA reads as TGTGCCAGCAGCCCGGACCGTAACATCTATGGCTACACCTTC. It yields the protein CASSPDRNIYGYTF. This chain joins TRBV9 and TRBJ1-2; D call uncertain. Trimming left V 4 bases short and J 4 bases short, with 14 bases between. Germline loops: CDR1 SGDLS, CDR2 YYNGEE. The CDR3 loop spans 14 amino acids.

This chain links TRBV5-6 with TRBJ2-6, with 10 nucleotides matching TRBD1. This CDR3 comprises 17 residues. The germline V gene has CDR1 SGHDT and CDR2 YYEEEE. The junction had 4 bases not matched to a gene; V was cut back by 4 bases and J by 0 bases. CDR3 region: CASSPGTGDSGANVLTF. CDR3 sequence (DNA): TGTGCCAGCAGCCCCGGGACAGGGGACTCTGGGGCCAACGTCCTGACTTTC. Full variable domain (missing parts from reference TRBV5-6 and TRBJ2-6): DAGVTQSPTHLIKTRGQQVTLRCSPKSGHDTVSWYQQALGQGPQFIFQYYEEEERQRGNFPDRFSGHQFPNYSSELNVNALLLGDSALYLCASSPGTGDSGANVLTFGAGSRLTVL.

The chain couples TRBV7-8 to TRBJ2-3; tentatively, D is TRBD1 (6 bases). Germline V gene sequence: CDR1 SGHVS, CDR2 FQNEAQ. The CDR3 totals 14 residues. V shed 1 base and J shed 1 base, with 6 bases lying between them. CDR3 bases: TGTGCCAGCAGCTTAGGACAGGGCACAGATACGCAGTATTTT. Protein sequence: CASSLGQGTDTQYF.

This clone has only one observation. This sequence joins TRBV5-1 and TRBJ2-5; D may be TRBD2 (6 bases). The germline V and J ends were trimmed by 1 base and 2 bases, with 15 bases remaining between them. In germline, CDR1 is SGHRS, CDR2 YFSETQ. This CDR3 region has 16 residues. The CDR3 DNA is TGCGCCAGCAGCTTGTTTTCCGGGACTCCTCAAGAGACCCAGTACTTC. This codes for CASSLFSGTPQETQYF.

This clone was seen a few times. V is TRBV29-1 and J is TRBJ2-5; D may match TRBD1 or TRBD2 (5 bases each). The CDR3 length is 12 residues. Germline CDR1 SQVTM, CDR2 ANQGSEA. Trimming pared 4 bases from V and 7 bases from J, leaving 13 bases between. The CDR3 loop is CSVARDGGTQYF. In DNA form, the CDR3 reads TGCAGCGTTGCCAGGGATGGGGGGACCCAGTACTTC.

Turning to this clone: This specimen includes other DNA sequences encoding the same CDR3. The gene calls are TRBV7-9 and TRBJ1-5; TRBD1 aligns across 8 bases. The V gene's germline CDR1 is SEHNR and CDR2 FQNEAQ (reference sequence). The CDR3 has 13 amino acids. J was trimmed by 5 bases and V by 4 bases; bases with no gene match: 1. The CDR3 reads CASSSQGDQPQHF. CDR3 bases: TGTGCCAGCAGCTCACAGGGGGATCAGCCCCAGCATTTT.

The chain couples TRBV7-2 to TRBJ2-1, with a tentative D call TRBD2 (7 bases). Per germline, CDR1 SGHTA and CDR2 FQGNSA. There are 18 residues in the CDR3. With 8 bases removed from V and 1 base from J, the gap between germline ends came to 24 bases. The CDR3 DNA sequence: TGTGCCAGCTCACTTTGGGGAGGGGGACCCATTTCCTACAATGAGCAGTTCTTC. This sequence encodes CASSLWGGGPISYNEQFF.

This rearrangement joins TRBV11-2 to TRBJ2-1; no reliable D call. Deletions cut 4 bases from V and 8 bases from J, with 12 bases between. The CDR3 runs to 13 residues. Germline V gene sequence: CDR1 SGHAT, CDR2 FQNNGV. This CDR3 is CASSSNYWDEQFF. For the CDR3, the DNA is TGTGCCAGCAGCTCAAATTATTGGGATGAGCAGTTCTTC.

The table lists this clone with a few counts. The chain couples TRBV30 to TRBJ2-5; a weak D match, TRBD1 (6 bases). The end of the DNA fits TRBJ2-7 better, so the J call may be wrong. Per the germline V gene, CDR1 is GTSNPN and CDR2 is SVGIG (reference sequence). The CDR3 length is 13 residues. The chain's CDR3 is CAWSQTGSYEQYF. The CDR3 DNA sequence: TGTGCCTGGAGTCAAACAGGGAGCTACGAGCAGTACTTC.

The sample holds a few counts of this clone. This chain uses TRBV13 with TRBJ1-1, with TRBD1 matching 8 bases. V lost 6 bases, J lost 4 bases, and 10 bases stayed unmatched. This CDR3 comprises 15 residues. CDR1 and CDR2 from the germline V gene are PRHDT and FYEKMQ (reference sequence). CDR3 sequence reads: CASSPRGQGSTEAFF. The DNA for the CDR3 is TGTGCCAGCAGTCCCCGAGGACAGGGAAGCACTGAAGCTTTCTTT.

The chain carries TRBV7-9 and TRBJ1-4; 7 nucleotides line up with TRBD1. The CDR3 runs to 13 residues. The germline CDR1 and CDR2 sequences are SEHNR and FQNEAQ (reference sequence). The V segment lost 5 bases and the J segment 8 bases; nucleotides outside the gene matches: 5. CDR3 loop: CASSPRDSEKLFF. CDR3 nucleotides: TGTGCCAGCAGCCCTAGGGACAGCGAAAAACTGTTTTTT.

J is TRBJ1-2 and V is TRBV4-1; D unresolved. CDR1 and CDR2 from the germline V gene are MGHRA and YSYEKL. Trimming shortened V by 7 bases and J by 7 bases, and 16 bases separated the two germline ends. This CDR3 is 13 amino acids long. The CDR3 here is CASTAGFRSGYTF. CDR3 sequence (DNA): TGCGCCAGCACTGCGGGGTTTCGTAGTGGCTACACCTTC.

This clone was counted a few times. The CDR3 bases are TGCAGCGTTGAATTGCAGAGCCCCTACGAGCAGTACTTC. Amino acids: CSVELQSPYEQYF. V usage is TRBV29-1 and J usage is TRBJ2-7; D remains ambiguous. Per germline, CDR1 SQVTM and CDR2 ANQGSEA. Trimming left V 2 bases short and J 2 bases short, with 10 bases between. CDR3 length: 13 residues.

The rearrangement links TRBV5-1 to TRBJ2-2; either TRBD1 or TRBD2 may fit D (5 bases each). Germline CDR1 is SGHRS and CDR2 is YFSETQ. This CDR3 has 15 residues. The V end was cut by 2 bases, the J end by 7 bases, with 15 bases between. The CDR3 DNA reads TGCGCCAGCAGCTTCGGGGCCCGCACCCACGGGGAGCTGTTTTTT. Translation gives CASSFGARTHGELFF.

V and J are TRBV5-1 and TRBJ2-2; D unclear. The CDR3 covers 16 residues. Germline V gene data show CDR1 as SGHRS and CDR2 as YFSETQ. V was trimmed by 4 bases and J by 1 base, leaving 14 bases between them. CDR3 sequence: CASSPPGLENTGELFF. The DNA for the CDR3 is TGCGCCAGCAGCCCTCCCGGGCTGGAGAACACCGGGGAGCTGTTTTTT.

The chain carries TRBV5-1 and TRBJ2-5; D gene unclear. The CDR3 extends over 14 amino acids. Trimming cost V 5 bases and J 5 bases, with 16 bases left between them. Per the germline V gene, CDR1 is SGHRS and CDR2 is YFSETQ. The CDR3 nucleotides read TGCGCCAGCAGTTCTAACCCCGTAGGGGAGACCCAGTACTTC. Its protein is CASSSNPVGETQYF.

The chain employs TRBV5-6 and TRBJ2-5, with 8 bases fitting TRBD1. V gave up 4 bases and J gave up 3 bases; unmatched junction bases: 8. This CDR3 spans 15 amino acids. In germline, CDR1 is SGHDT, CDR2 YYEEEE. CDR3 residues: CASSIGQGGKETQYF. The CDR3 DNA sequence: TGTGCCAGCAGCATAGGACAGGGCGGAAAAGAGACCCAGTACTTC.

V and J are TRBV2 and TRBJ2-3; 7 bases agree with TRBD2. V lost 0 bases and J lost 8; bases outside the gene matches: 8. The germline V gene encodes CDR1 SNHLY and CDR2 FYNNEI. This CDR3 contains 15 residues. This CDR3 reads CASSEAGGGAVTQYF. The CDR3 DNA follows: TGTGCCAGCAGTGAAGCCGGCGGGGGTGCCGTTACGCAGTATTTT.

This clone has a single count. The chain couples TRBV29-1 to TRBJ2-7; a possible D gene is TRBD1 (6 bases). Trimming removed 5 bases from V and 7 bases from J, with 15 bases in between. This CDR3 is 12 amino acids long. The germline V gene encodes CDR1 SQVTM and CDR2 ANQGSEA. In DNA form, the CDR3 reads TGCAGCGTTATGGACAGTGCGGGTGAGCAGTACTTC. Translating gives CSVMDSAGEQYF.

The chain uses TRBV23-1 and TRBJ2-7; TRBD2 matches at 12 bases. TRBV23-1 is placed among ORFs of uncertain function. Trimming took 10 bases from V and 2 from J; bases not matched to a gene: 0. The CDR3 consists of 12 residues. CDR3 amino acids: CATSGGAYEQYF. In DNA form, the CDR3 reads TGCGCCACTAGCGGGGGGGCCTACGAGCAGTACTTC.

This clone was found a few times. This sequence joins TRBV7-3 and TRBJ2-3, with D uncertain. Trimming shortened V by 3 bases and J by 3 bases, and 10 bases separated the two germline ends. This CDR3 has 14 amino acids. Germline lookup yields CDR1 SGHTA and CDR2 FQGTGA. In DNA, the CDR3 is TGTGCCAGCAGCTTGGATGGAAATACAGATACGCAGTATTTT. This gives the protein CASSLDGNTDTQYF.

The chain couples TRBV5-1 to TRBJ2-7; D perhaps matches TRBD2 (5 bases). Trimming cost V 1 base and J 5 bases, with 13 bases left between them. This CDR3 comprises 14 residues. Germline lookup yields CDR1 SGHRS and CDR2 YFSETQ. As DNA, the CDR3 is TGCGCCAGCAGCTTGCAGACTACCGTGGACGAGCAGTACTTC. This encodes CASSLQTTVDEQYF.

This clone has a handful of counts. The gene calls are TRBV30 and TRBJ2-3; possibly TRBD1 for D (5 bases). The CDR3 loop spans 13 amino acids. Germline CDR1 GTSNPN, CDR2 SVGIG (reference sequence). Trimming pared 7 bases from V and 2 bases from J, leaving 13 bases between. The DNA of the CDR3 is TGTGCCTCGCAGGGAATGGACACAGATACGCAGTATTTT. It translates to CASQGMDTDTQYF.

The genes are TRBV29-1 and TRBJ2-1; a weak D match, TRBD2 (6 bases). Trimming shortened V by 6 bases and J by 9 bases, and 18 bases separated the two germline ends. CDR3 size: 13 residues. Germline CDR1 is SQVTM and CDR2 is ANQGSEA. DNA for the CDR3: TGCAGCGTAGCCCGGGTGCGGGACGGTGAGCAGTTCTTC. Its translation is CSVARVRDGEQFF.